The clone carrying this T cell receptor (beta chain) was counted a few times. Its antigen is unidentified. The sample belongs to a study of cytomegalovirus exposure and HLA in healthy donors. V lost 1 base and J 3 bases, leaving 13 bases between the germline ends. The CDR3 length is 15 residues. Germline loops: CDR1 SGHDT, CDR2 YYEEEE. Whole-study results and caveats: Accounts indicate the classifier identified cytomegalovirus status with strong specificity and sensitivity.

This table comes from immunoSEQ multiplex PCR, and its TCRdb copy is limited to in-frame clones, with some not included. The repertoire includes about 330,000 clones, roughly 87% of them detected once, and approximately 1.2% sits in the top ten. The J gene is TRBJ1-1, the V gene TRBV5-6; no clear D. The sequencing sample was made of PBMCs. The source of this sequence is a woman between 25 and 40 years old in good health and CMV-seropositive. The CDR3 here is CASSLKGVGDTEAFF. The DNA for the CDR3 is TGTGCCAGCAGCTTGAAGGGCGTGGGAGACACTGAAGCTTTCTTT.